The 9 T cell receptor beta chains given below trace back to one sample, sequenced in a study of blood T cell repertoires in COVID-19. Method: immunoSEQ multiplex PCR; TCRdb's copy keeps in-frame clones and lacks some. The top ten clones hold 1% of a sample with about 330,000 clones, roughly nine tenths of them seen once. What was sequenced was PBMCs or T cells enriched from blood (not recorded which). The receptors stem from a woman in her thirties who had recovered from COVID-19.

The rearrangement links TRBV7-2 to TRBJ1-1, with 7 positions matching TRBD1. CDR1 is SGHTA, CDR2 FQGNSA, per germline. The length of the CDR3 is 15 residues. J lost 0 bases, V lost 1 base, and 2 bases had no gene match. The CDR3 DNA reads TGTGCCAGCAGCTTAGGGACAGGAATGAACACTGAAGCTTTCTTT. Its protein is CASSLGTGMNTEAFF. The full variable domain, rest sourced from reference TRBV7-2 and TRBJ1-1, is GAGVSQSPSNKVTEKGKDVELRCDPISGHTALYWYRQSLGQGLEFLIYFQGNSAPDKSGLPSDRFSAERTGGSVSTLTIQRTQQEDSAVYLCASSLGTGMNTEAFFGQGTRLTVV.

J is TRBJ1-2 and V is TRBV29-1; D is perhaps TRBD1 (6 bases). This CDR3 has 14 residues. V was clipped by 3 bases and J by 2 bases, with 13 bases between them. The V gene's germline CDR1 is SQVTM and CDR2 ANQGSEA. The CDR3 protein is CSVEEVGQNYGYTF. The CDR3 DNA sequence: TGCAGCGTTGAGGAGGTCGGACAGAACTATGGCTACACCTTC.

This sequence joins TRBV14 and TRBJ1-1, with 7 positions matching TRBD1. The V segment lost 4 bases and the J segment 1 base; nucleotides outside the gene matches: 3. The V gene's germline CDR1 is SGHDN and CDR2 FVKESK. The CDR3 sequence is 14 residues long. For the CDR3, the DNA is TGTGCCAGCAGCCCCGGGACAGAGAACACTGAAGCTTTCTTT. The encoded protein is CASSPGTENTEAFF.

The rearrangement joins TRBV27 to TRBJ2-7, with D possibly matching TRBD1 (5 bases). CDR1 MNHEY and CDR2 SMNVEV come from the germline V gene (reference sequence). CDR3 size: 13 residues. Trimming left V 3 bases short and J 3 bases short, with 9 bases between. CDR3 in DNA: TGTGCCAGCAGTTTGACAGCTAACTACGAGCAGTACTTC. Amino acids: CASSLTANYEQYF.

The chain links TRBV5-4 to TRBJ1-1; D gene ambiguous. The CDR3 extends over 16 amino acids. V was shortened by 0 bases and J by 0 bases, with 12 bases between the two germline ends. Germline V gene data show CDR1 as SGHNT and CDR2 as YYREEE (reference sequence). The CDR3 loop is CASSLGGNTMNTEAFF. DNA of the CDR3: TGTGCCAGCAGCTTGGGAGGGAATACGATGAACACTGAAGCTTTCTTT.

The V and J genes are TRBV4-1 and TRBJ1-1; D gene uncertain. From germline, CDR1 is MGHRA and CDR2 YSYEKL. The CDR3 consists of 17 residues. V lost 4 bases and J lost 1, with 19 bases in between. The CDR3 is CASSRAVLRRENTEAFF. Written as DNA, the CDR3 is TGCGCCAGCAGCCGGGCGGTTTTGAGGCGGGAGAACACTGAAGCTTTCTTT.

The chain couples TRBV7-9 to TRBJ2-7; the match to TRBD1 covers 11 bases. Germline values: CDR1 SEHNR, CDR2 FQNEAQ (reference sequence). The length of the CDR3 is 17 residues. Trimming removed 3 bases from V and 4 bases from J; junction bases left unmatched: 11. CDR3 coding DNA: TGTGCCAGCAGCTTCCACCCCTGGACAGGGGGCGGATACGAGCAGTACTTC. Amino acid sequence: CASSFHPWTGGGYEQYF.

The chain carries TRBV30 and TRBJ2-2; TRBD2 might be the D (7 bases). In germline, CDR1 is GTSNPN, CDR2 SVGIG (reference sequence). Trimming stripped 2 bases from V and 6 bases from J, with 10 bases between. This CDR3 spans 13 amino acids. This CDR3 reads CAWSPGGAGELFF. DNA for the CDR3: TGTGCCTGGAGTCCGGGGGGCGCCGGGGAGCTGTTTTTT.

This chain links TRBV2 with TRBJ2-3, with D possibly matching TRBD1 (5 bases). The germline gives CDR1 SNHLY, CDR2 FYNNEI. The CDR3 loop spans 14 amino acids. V lost 2 bases, J lost 6 bases, and 12 bases lay in between. The CDR3 protein is CASSEKTDQDTQYF. CDR3 nucleotide sequence: TGTGCCAGCAGTGAAAAGACAGACCAGGATACGCAGTATTTT.